Below are 4 T cell receptor beta chains sequenced from a single sample in a study of technical replicates of blood from a handful of donors. TCRdb keeps only in-frame clones here, not all; method: immunoSEQ multiplex PCR. The profile shows roughly 80,000 clones, roughly 93% of them singletons. The specimen was T cells isolated from PBMCs. The receptors were sampled from a human donor in good health.

The chain links TRBV18 to TRBJ2-7, with 7 nucleotides matching TRBD1. The germline gives CDR1 KGHSH, CDR2 LQKENI. Losses at the gene ends were 3 bases for V and 1 base for J; bases not matched to a gene: 3. This CDR3 is built from 14 residues. DNA of the CDR3: TGTGCCAGCTCACCCCGGGACAGATCCTACGAGCAGTACTTC. Its translation: CASSPRDRSYEQYF.

This chain uses TRBV5-4 with TRBJ2-7, with a tentative D call TRBD2 (7 bases). V lost 1 base and J 7 bases, leaving 18 bases between the germline ends. The CDR3 covers 15 residues. Germline CDR1 SGHNT, CDR2 YYREEE (reference sequence). CDR3 DNA sequence: TGTGCCAGCAGCTTGATGAGGGGGGGGAGTCAAGAGCAGTACTTC. Translated, it gives CASSLMRGGSQEQYF.

The chain links TRBV5-4 to TRBJ1-4; 10 positions match TRBD1. Germline CDR1 reads SGHNT; CDR2 reads YYREEE (reference sequence). The length of the CDR3 is 16 residues. J was trimmed by 5 bases and V by 4 bases; bases with no gene match: 8. This CDR3 reads CASSPGTGAQNEKLFF. CDR3 DNA: TGTGCCAGCAGCCCCGGGACAGGGGCCCAGAATGAAAAACTGTTTTTT.

J is TRBJ2-2 and V is TRBV4-1; 7 nucleotides line up with TRBD1. Germline V gene data show CDR1 as MGHRA and CDR2 as YSYEKL. This CDR3 comprises 15 residues. V gave up 4 bases and J gave up 4 bases; unmatched junction bases: 6. DNA of the CDR3: TGCGCCAGCAGCCGGCAGGGGGTTAGCACCGGGGAGCTGTTTTTT. It codes for CASSRQGVSTGELFF.